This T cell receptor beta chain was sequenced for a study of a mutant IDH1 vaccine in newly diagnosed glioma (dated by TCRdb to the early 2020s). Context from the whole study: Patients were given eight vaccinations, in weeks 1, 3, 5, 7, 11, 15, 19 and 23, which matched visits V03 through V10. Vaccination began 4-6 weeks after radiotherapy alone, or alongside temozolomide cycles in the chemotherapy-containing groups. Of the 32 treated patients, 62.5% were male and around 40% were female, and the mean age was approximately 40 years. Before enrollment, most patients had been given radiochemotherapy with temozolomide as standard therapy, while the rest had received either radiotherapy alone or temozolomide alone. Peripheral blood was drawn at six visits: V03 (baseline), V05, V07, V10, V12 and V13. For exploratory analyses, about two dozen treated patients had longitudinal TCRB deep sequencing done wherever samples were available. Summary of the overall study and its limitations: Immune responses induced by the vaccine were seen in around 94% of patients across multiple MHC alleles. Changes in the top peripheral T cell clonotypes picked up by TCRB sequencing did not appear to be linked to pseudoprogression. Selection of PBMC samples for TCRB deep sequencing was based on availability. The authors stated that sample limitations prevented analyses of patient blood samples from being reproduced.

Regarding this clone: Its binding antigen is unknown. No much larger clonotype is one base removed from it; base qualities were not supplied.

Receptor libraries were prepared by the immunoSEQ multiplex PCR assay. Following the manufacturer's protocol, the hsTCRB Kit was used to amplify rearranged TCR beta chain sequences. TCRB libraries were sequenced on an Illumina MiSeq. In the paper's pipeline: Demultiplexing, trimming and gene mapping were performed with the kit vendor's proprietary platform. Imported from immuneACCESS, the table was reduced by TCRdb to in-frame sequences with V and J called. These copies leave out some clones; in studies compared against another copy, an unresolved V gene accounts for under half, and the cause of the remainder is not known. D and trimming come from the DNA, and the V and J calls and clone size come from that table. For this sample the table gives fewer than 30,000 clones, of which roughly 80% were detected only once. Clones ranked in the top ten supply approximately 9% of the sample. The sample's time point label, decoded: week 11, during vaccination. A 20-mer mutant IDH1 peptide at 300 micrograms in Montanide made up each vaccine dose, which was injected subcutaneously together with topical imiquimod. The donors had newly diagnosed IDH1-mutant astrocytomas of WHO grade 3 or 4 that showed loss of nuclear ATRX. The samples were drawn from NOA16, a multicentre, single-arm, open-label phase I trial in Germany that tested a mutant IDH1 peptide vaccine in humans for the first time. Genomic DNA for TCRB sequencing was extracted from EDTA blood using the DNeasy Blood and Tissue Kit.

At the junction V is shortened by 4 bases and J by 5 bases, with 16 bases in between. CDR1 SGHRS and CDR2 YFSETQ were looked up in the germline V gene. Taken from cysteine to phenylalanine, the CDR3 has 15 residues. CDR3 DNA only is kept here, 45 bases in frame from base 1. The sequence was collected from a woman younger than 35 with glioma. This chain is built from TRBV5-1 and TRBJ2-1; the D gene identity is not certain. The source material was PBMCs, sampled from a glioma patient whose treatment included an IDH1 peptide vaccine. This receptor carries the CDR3 CASSLDSATHNEQFF. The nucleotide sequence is TGCGCCAGCAGCCTCGACTCAGCCACTCACAATGAGCAGTTCTTC. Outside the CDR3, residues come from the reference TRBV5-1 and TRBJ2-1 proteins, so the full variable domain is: KAGVTQTPRYLIKTRGQQVTLSCSPISGHRSVSWYQQTPGQGLQFLFEYFSETQRNKGNFPGRFSGRQFSNSRSEMNVSTLELGDSALYLCASSLDSATHNEQFFGPGTRLTVL.